The present T cell receptor beta chain was sequenced within a study of cytomegalovirus exposure and HLA in healthy donors. Looking at the study overall: Within an early data release were roughly 83 million unique TCRs drawn from HLA-typed donors.

Study-level points and caveats: Associated with cytomegalovirus, according to the listing, were some 180 TCR beta chains. Among donors in an Asian-associated ancestry cluster, a later analysis reportedly found fewer N-insertions than the roughly 700-donor mean.

Both 60 Vbeta primers and 13 Jbeta primers went into the PCR. Authors' methods: Unique TCR beta chains totaled some 88 million in a later count, with roughly 12 million of them shared. The table came from immunoSEQ multiplex PCR; TCRdb's copy has only in-frame clones and leaves some out. The D gene and trimming were derived from the DNA, and the V and J assignments and clone size from that table. The table lists 150,000 to 200,000 clones. The CDR3 totals 15 residues. Trimming pared 6 bases from V and 4 bases from J, leaving 16 bases between. Germline CDR1 is SNHLY and CDR2 is FYNNEI. For this clone: Its antigen is as yet unknown.

The clonotype comes from a man aged 25-40 years in good health and CMV-seronegative. The specimen was PBMCs. The chain couples TRBV2 to TRBJ1-5; the D gene is possibly TRBD1 (6 bases). The CDR3 DNA reads TGTGCCAGCAGCTTCCAAGGGGGTCGGAATCAGCCCCAGCATTTT. Translating it yields CASSFQGGRNQPQHF.